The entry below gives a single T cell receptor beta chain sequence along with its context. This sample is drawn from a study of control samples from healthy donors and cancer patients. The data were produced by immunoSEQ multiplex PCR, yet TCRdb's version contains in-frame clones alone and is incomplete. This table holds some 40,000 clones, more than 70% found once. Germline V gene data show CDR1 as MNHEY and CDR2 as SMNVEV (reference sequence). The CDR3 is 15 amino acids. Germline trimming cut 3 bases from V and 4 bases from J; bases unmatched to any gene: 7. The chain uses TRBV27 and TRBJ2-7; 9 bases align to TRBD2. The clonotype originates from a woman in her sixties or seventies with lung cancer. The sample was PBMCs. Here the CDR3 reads CASSFTASGEYEQYF. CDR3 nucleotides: TGTGCCAGCAGTTTCACGGCTAGCGGGGAGTACGAGCAGTACTTC.